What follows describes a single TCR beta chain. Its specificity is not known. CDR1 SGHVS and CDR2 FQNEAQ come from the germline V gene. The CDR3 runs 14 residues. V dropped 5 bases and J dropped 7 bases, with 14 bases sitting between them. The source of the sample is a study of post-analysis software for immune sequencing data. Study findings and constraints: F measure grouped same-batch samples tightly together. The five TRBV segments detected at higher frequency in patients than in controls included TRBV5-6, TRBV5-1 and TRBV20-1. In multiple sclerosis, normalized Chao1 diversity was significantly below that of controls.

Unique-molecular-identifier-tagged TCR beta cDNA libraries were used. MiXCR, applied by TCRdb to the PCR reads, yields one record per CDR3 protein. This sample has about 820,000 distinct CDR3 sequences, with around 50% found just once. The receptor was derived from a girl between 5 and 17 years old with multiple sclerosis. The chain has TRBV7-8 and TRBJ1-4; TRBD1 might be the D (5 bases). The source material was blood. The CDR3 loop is CASSPQQRGEKLFF. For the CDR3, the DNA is TGTGCCAGCAGCCCCCAACAAAGGGGTGAAAAACTGTTTTTT.